Below, one T cell receptor beta chain is given with its context. The specificity of this receptor is unknown. Base quality data are lacking; no much larger clone is found one base away. The listed sequencing device is Illumina Genome Analyzer II. After two rounds of nested PCR using TRBC1/TRBC2-specific primers, a RACE product of roughly 520 bp was obtained and then gel-purified. First-strand cDNA was made with a TRBC-specific primer plus a template-switching oligonucleotide, which provided a 5' anchor for RACE. Because the RACE amplicon was too long to sequence directly with short reads, the RACE amplicon was concatemerized by ligation and then sheared by sonication. PAGE was used to isolate a size fraction of 100 to 300 bp, and that fraction then underwent shotgun sequencing on the Illumina platform. Sequencing on an Illumina GAII produced 18.8 million 36-nt reads and 21.7 million 50-nt single-end reads in separate runs. On the study's bioinformatics: Assembly of the roughly 38,000,000 pooled reads was done with iSSAKE, using the parameters -m 15, -o 2 and -r 0.7. Reads that aligned to the ends of Ensembl TRBV gene predictions and carried unmatched junctional bases were used to seed de novo CDR3 beta assemblies. Rather than raw read depth, the number of matching assembled contigs was used to estimate clonotype abundance. After some 2,000 (around 5.9%) of the assembled clonotypes were removed for having in-frame stop codons, roughly 34,000 productive clonotypes remained. Sanger sequencing of cloned RACE products gave under 300 unique TCR sequences, and roughly 63% of them were also found in the Illumina assembly. The raw public data were reprocessed by TCRdb itself: fastp quality trimming at Q25, MiXCR clonotype calling, in-frame beta chains only. Here each entry gathers all rows of one CDR3 protein and keeps the most common genes and DNA. It is TCRdb's table, rather than the study itself, that gives the V and J calls and clone size. For this sample the table gives roughly 4,000 distinct CDR3 sequences, of which about 38% were detected only once. Of the sample, about 3% falls within the top ten clones.

All donors in the pool were aged about 18 to 45 years, and the pool included 380 or so males and around 170 females. Peripheral leukocyte polyA+ RNA was isolated from about 170 liters of pooled peripheral blood. For starting material, the researchers used a commercial mRNA preparation made from normal human peripheral blood leukocytes pooled across roughly 510 individuals. This entry belongs to a study of massively parallel sequencing of T cell beta chains (dated by TCRdb to 2009 to 2010). About the full investigation: Using 5'-RACE, Illumina short-read sequencing and a dedicated short-read assembly strategy, the study profiled the diversity of human TCR beta CDR3 in peripheral blood.

What the research found in general, with its limitations: Within the 31,000 or so distinct clonotypes, single-copy clonotypes accounted for roughly 70% of clonotypes but just about 19% of assemblies. A single sequence read was the only support for most clonotypes (about 65% of the roughly 34,000), which could in principle inflate the apparent diversity. Only about 23,000 (approximately 67%) of the clonotypes could be assigned a unique TRBV gene. Preferential PCR amplification of some TRBV and TRBJ sequences may have skewed the reported gene usage frequencies. Since the RNA was pooled from many donors, the results capture clonotype abundance averaged across the population rather than the repertoire of any individual. Usage of TRBV genes spanned from under 0.013% for TRBV17 up to 24.6% for TRBV20-1, while TRBJ usage spanned from around 1.5% for TRBJ2-6 up to about 15% for TRBJ2-1. CDR3 beta length spanned 21 to 81 nucleotides, with a peak at 45 nucleotides. Subsampling showed clonotype counts rising linearly with read number, indicating sequencing depth was far from saturation.

CDR1 and CDR2 are read off the germline V gene (reference sequence) as DFQATT and SNEGSKA. V is pared back by 0 bases and J by 2 bases, with 11 bases lying between the germline termini. Including cysteine and phenylalanine, the CDR3 has 15 amino acids. This entry keeps only the CDR3 DNA: 45 bases, framed from base 1. Sequencing was carried out using commercial RNA from peripheral blood pooled from many donors. The sequence is built from TRBV20-1 and TRBJ2-1, with the D gene uncertain. This receptor was taken from a pool of human donors in good health; the sample was commercial RNA pooled from many donors. The DNA is TGCAGTGCTAGAGAAGGAATAGGCACCTACAATGAGCAGTTCTTC. The encoded protein is CSAREGIGTYNEQFF.